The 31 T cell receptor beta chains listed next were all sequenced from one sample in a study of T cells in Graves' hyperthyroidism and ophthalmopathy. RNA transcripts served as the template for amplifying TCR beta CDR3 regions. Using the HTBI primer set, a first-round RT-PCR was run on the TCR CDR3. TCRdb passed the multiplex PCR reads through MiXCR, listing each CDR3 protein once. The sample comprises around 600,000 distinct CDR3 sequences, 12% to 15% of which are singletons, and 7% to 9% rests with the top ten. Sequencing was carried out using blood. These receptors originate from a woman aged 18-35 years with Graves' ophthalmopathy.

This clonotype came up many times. The CDR3 nucleotides are TGTGCCAGCAGCTTACAAAGCGGGAGGGGGACCGGGGAGCTGTTTTTT. It encodes CASSLQSGRGTGELFF. This sequence joins TRBV7-6 and TRBJ2-2; 10 bases match TRBD2. The CDR3 is 16 amino acids. Trimming removed 2 bases from V and 5 bases from J; junction bases left unmatched: 5. Germline V gene data show CDR1 as SGHVS and CDR2 as FNYEAQ. Full variable domain (missing parts from reference TRBV7-6 and TRBJ2-2): GAGVSQSPRYKVTKRGQDVALRCDPISGHVSLYWYRQALGQGPEFLTYFNYEAQQDKSGLPNDRFSAERPEGSISTLTIQRTEQRDSAMYRCASSLQSGRGTGELFFGEGSRLTVL.

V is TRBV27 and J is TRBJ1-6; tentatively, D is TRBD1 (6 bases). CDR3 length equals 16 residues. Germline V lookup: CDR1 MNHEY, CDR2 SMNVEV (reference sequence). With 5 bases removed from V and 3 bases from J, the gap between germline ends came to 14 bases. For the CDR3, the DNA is TGTGCCAGCAGTACCGGGACATCCGTCTATAATTCACCCCTCCACTTT. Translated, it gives CASSTGTSVYNSPLHF.

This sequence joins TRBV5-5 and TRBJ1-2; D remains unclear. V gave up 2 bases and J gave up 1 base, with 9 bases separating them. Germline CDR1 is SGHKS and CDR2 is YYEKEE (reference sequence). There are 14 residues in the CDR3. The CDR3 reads CASSFFQVNYGYTF. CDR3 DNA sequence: TGTGCCAGCAGCTTTTTTCAGGTTAACTATGGCTACACCTTC.

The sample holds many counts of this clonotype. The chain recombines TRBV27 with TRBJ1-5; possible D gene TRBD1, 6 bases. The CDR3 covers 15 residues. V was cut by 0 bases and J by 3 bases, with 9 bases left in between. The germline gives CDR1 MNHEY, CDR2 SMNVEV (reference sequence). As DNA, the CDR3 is TGTGCCAGCAGTTTATCGTACAGGGTCAATCAGCCCCAGCATTTT. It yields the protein CASSLSYRVNQPQHF.

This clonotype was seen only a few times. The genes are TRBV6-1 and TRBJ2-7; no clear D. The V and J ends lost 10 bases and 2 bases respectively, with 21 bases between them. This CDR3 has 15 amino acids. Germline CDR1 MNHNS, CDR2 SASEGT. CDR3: CATRPDGESTYEQYF. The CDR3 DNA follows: TGTGCCACCCGACCGGACGGAGAAAGCACCTACGAGCAGTACTTC.

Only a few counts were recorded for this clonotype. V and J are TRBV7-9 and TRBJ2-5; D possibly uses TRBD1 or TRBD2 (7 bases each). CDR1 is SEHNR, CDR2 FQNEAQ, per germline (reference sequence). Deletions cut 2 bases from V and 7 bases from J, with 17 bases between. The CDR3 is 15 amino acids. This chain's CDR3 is CASSLWDPRGGTQYF. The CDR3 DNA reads TGTGCCAGCAGCTTATGGGATCCCAGGGGGGGGACCCAGTACTTC.

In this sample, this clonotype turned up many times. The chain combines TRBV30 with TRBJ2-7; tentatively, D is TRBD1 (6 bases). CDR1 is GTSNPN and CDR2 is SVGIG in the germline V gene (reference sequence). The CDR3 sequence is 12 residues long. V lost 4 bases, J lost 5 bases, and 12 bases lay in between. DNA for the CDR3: TGTGCCTGGACTCAGGGGTTGAACGAGCAGTACTTC. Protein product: CAWTQGLNEQYF.

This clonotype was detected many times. As DNA, the CDR3 is TGTGCCAGCAGTGAAATACAGGGGGTTACGGAAAAACTGTTTTTT. Protein: CASSEIQGVTEKLFF. V usage is TRBV2 and J usage is TRBJ1-4; 8 positions agree with TRBD1. The CDR3 sequence is 15 residues long. The germline V gene has CDR1 SNHLY and CDR2 FYNNEI. V lost 2 bases to trimming and J lost 8 bases; unmatched junction nucleotides: 7.

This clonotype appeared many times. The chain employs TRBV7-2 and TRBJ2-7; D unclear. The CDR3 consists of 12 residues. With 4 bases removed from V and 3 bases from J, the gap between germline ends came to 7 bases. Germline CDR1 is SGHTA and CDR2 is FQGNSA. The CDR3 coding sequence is TGTGCCAGCAGCTCCAAGGTCTACGAGCAGTACTTC. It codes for CASSSKVYEQYF. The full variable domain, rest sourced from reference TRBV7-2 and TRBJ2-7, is GAGVSQSPSNKVTEKGKDVELRCDPISGHTALYWYRQSLGQGLEFLIYFQGNSAPDKSGLPSDRFSAERTGGSVSTLTIQRTQQEDSAVYLCASSSKVYEQYFGPGTRLTVT.

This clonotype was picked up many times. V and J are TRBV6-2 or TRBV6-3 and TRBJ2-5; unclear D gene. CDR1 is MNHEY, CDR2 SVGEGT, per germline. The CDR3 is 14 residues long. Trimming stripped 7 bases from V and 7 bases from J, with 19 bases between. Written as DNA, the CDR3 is TGTGCCAGCACTCAAATGAACCTTTTGAGGACCCAGTACTTC. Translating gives CASTQMNLLRTQYF.

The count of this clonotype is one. CDR3 in DNA: TGTGCCAGCAGTTACAGGGTTCACGGGACCACACTTCGTACCCAGTACTTC. It is translated as CASSYRVHGTTLRTQYF. The rearrangement joins TRBV6-5 to TRBJ2-5, with D tentatively TRBD1 or TRBD2 (5 bases each). Trimming took 2 bases from V and 8 from J, leaving 24 bases between them. CDR1 is MNHEY, CDR2 SVGAGI, per germline. The CDR3 covers 17 residues.

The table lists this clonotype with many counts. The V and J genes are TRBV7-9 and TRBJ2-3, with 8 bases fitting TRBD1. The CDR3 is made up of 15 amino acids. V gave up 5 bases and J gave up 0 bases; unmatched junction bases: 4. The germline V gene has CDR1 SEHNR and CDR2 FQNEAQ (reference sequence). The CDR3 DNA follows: TGTGCCAGCAGCCCTAGGACAGGGAGCACAGATACGCAGTATTTT. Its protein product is CASSPRTGSTDTQYF.

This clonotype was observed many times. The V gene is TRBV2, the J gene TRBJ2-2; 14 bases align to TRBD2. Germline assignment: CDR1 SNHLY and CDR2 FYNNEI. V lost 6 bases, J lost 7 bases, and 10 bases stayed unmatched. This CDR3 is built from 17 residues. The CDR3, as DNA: TGTGCCAGCAGGGATCCGGGACTAGCGGGAGACCACGGGGAGCTGTTTTTT. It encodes CASRDPGLAGDHGELFF.

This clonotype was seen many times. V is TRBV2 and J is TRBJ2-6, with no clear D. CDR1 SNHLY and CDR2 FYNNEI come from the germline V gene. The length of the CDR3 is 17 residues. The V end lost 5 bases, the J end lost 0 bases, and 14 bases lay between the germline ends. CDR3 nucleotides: TGTGCCAGCAGTCGAGAATGGTCCGTCTCTGGGGCCAACGTCCTGACTTTC. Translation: CASSREWSVSGANVLTF.

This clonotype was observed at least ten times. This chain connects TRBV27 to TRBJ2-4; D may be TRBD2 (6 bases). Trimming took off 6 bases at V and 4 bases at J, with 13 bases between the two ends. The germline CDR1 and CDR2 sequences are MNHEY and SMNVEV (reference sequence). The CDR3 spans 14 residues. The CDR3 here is CASSWRGPKNIQYF. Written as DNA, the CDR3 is TGTGCCAGCAGCTGGCGGGGACCTAAAAACATTCAGTACTTC.

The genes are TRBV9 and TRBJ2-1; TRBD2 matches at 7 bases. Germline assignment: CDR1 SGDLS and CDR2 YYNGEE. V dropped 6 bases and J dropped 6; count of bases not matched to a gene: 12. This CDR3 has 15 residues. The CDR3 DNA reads TGTGCCAGCAATTTGGCGGGAGAGCCCTCCAATGAGCAGTTCTTC. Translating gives CASNLAGEPSNEQFF.

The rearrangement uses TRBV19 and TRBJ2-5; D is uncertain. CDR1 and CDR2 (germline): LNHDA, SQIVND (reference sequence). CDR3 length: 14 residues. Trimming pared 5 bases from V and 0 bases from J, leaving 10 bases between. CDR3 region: CASSEQPYQETQYF. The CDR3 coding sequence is TGTGCCAGTAGTGAACAACCGTACCAAGAGACCCAGTACTTC.

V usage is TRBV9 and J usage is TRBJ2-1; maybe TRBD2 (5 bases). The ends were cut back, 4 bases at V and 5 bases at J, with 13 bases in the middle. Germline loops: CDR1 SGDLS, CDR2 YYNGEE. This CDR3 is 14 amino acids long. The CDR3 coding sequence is TGTGCCAGCAGCTCTGGGTCGGGAAACAATGAGCAGTTCTTC. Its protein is CASSSGSGNNEQFF.

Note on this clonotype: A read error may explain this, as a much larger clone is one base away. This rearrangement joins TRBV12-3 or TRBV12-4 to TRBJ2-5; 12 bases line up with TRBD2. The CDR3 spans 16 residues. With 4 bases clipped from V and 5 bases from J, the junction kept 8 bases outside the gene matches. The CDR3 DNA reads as TGTGCCAGCAGTTCCCCTAGCGGGGGGGCCGGGGAGACCCAGTACTTC. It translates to CASSSPSGGAGETQYF.

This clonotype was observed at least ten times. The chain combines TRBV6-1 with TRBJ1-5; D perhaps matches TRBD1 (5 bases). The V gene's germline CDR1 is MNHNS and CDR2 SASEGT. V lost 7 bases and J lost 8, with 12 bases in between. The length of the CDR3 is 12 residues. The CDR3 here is CASTPQGEPQHF. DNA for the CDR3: TGTGCCAGCACCCCCCAGGGTGAGCCCCAGCATTTT.

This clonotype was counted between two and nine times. In DNA form, the CDR3 reads TGTGCCAGCAGCAGCGGTCGGCTAGCGGGAGACTACGAGCAGTACTTC. Translating it yields CASSSGRLAGDYEQYF. The chain couples TRBV4-2 to TRBJ2-7; 10 bases agree with TRBD2. This CDR3 is built from 16 residues. CDR1 is LGHNA and CDR2 is YNFKEQ in the germline V gene. J lost 3 bases, V lost 5 bases, and 10 bases had no gene match.

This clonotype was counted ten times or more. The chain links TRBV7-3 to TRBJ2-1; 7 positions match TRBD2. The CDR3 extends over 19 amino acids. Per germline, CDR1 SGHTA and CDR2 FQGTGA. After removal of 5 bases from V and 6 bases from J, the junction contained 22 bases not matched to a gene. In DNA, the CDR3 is TGTGCCAGCAGCAACCGGGAAGGTGGGCGGGAGTCAAAGGGCAATGAGCAGTTCTTC. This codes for CASSNREGGRESKGNEQFF.

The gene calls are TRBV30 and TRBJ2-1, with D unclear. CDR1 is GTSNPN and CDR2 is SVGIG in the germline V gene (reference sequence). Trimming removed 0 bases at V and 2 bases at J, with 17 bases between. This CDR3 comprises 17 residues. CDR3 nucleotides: TGTGCCTGGAGTGTACGAGCACCCTTCATTACCTACAATGAGCAGTTCTTC. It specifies CAWSVRAPFITYNEQFF.

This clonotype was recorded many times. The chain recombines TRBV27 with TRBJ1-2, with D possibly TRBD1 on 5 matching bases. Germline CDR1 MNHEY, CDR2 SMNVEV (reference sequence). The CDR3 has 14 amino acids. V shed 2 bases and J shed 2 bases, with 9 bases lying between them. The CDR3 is CASSLVPGNYGYTF. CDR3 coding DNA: TGTGCCAGCAGTTTAGTTCCAGGGAACTATGGCTACACCTTC.

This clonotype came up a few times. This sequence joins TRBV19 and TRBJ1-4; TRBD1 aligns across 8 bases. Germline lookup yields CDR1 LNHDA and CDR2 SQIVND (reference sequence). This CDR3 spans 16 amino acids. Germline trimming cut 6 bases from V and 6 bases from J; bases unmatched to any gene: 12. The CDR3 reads CASRQAGQGGYEKLFF. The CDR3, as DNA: TGTGCCAGTAGACAAGCCGGACAGGGCGGGTATGAAAAACTGTTTTTT.

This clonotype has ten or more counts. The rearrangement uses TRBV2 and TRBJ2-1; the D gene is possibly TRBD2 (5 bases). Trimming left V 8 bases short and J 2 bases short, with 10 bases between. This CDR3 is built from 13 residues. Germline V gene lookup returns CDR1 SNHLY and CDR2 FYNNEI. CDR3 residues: CASAAGPYNEQFF. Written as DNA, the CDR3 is TGTGCCAGCGCGGCGGGTCCCTACAATGAGCAGTTCTTC.

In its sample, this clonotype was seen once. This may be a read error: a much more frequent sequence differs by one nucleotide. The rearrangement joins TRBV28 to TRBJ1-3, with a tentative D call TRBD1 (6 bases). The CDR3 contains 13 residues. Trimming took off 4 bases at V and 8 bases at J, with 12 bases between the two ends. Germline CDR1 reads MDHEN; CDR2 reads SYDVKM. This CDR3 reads CASSSGVGDTIYF. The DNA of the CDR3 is TGTGCCAGCAGTTCAGGGGTCGGAGACACCATATATTTT. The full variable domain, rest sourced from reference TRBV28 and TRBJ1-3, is DVKVTQSSRYLVKRTGEKVFLECVQDMDHENMFWYRQDPGLGLRLIYFSYDVKMKEKGDIPEGYSVSREKKERFSLILESASTNQTSMYLCASSSGVGDTIYFGEGSWLTVV.

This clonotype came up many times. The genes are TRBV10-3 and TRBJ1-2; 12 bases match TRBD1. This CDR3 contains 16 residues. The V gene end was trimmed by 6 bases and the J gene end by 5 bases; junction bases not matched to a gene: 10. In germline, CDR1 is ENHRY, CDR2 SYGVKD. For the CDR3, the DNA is TGTGCCATCAGCGACGGGACAGGGGGCGCATTGTATGGCTACACCTTC. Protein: CAISDGTGGALYGYTF.

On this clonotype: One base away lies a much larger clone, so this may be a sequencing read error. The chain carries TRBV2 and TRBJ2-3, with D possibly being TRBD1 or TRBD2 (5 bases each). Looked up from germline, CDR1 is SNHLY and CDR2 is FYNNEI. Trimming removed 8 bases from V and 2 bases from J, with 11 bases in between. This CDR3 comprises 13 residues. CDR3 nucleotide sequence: TGTGCCAGCTGGGGACGGAACACAGATACGCAGTATTTT. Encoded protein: CASWGRNTDTQYF. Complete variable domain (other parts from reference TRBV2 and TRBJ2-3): EPEVTQTPSHQVTQMGQEVILRCVPISNHLYFYWYRQILGQKVEFLVSFYNNEISEKSEIFDDQFSVERPDGSNFTLKIRSTKLEDSAMYFCASWGRNTDTQYFGPGTRLTVL.

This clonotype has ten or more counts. The DNA of the CDR3 is TGCAGTGCTAATATTGGAGTGGGCTCCTACAATGAGCAGTTCTTC. It codes for CSANIGVGSYNEQFF. This rearrangement joins TRBV20-1 to TRBJ2-1, with unresolved D. CDR1 and CDR2 (germline): DFQATT, SNEGSKA (reference sequence). V lost 4 bases to trimming and J lost 0 bases, with 13 bases between them. The CDR3 sequence is 15 residues long.

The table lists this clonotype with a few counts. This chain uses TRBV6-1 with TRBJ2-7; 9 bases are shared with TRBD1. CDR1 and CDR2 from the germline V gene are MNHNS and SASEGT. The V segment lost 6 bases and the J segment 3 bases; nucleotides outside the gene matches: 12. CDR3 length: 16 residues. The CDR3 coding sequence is TGTGCCAGCAGCCTACGAGCCGGGACAGGGAACTACGAGCAGTACTTC. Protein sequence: CASSLRAGTGNYEQYF.